These T cell receptor beta chains were read from a single sample in a study of cytomegalovirus exposure and HLA in healthy donors. Data came from immunoSEQ multiplex PCR; TCRdb stores just in-frame clones and leaves some out. Here the sample spans roughly 150,000 clones, 85% being singletons. The specimen was PBMCs. Receptors originate from a boy under 10 years old in good health and CMV-seronegative. Both conserved end residues are part of each CDR3.

TRBJ1-2 | TRBV28 | CASSFRPGERRSGYTF
TRBJ1-2 | TRBV7-9 | CASSLLGQPRGYTF
TRBJ2-7 | TRBV13 | CASSLRTRQGAYEQYF
TRBJ2-3 | TRBV7-6 | CASSRAGGFTDTQYF
TRBJ2-3 | TRBV4-2 | CASSQERGIRVTDTQYF
TRBJ1-1 | TRBV19 | CASTPFGQNLNTEAFF
TRBJ2-5 | TRBV14 | CASSLSTGEETQYF
TRBJ1-1 | TRBV25-1 | CASSPRLGAQVEAFF
TRBJ2-5 | TRBV28 | CASIGAGQETQYF
TRBJ1-1 | TRBV5-4 | CASSLRQGADTEAFF
TRBJ2-3 | TRBV5-1 | CASSLEGEFSTDTQYF
TRBJ2-4 | TRBV25-1 | CASSQTSAVAKNIQYF
TRBJ2-3 | TRBV5-8 | CASSLLLRTGGADTQYF
TRBJ1-6 | TRBV11-2 | CASSLDRLSYNSPLHF
TRBJ2-3 | TRBV19 | CASSPTGITDTQYF
TRBJ2-1 | TRBV5-4 | CASSLERVCEQFF
TRBJ2-5 | TRBV9 | CASSAGTYQETQYF
TRBJ2-2 | TRBV5-4 | CASSLVGFRGTGELFF
TRBJ2-7 | TRBV7-9 | CASSLGWRGRHEQYF
TRBJ1-5 | TRBV5-6 | CASSLGGGGQPQHF
TRBJ1-2 | TRBV9 | CASSVGGAIRGDGYTF
TRBJ2-1 | TRBV6-4 | CASSFLGTPYNEQFF
TRBJ1-1 | TRBV6-1 | CASRELWGGTEAFF
TRBJ2-7 | TRBV6-6 | CASVSGGGYEQYF
TRBJ2-7 | TRBV5-3 | CARSFPSSYEQYF
TRBJ2-5 | TRBV6-1 | CASSATTGVGETQYF
TRBJ2-3 | TRBV5-4 | CASSSTTGYADTQYF
TRBJ2-5 | TRBV2 | CASSGEETQYF
TRBJ1-1 | TRBV6-5 | CASSKHQGGAEAFF
TRBJ2-2 | TRBV5-5 | CASSERAGGPNTGELFF
TRBJ1-2 | TRBV25-1 | CASSEWGGGYTF
TRBJ2-1 | TRBV6-6 | CASSYTGGSYNEQFF
TRBJ2-5 | TRBV28 | CASSSPGSGRRETQYF
TRBJ2-2 | TRBV6-4 | CASSEEERFNTGELFF
TRBJ2-5 | TRBV15 | CATSSMAGEETQYF
TRBJ2-1 | TRBV5-1 | CASSPGQGSYNEQFF
TRBJ2-3 | TRBV27 | CASSPRVRFDTQYF
TRBJ1-1 | TRBV18 | CASSINRAGTEAFF
TRBJ2-3 | TRBV5-1 | CASSPGTSGRVTDTQYF
TRBJ1-1 | TRBV7-8 | CASSFQGGEAFF
TRBJ1-5 | TRBV6-1 | CASNARANQPQHF
TRBJ1-5 | TRBV27 | CASSPYPRQGSQPQHF
TRBJ2-4 | TRBV5-1 | CASSLRGVGRDIQYF
TRBJ2-1 | TRBV19 | CASSITGPLNEQFF
TRBJ2-2 | TRBV7-2 | CASSPSGRALGTGELFF
TRBJ2-6 | TRBV2 | CASSEGYGSGANVLTF
TRBJ2-3 | TRBV7-8 | CASSYRSPNTDTQYF
TRBJ2-1 | TRBV5-6 | CASSPKAGADNEQFF
TRBJ1-4 | TRBV6-1 | CASSPHRGPNEKLFF
TRBJ2-1 | TRBV13 | CASSPLGLDNEQFF
TRBJ2-3 | TRBV9 | CASSVGVLAGTDTQYF
. | TRBV5-4 | CASSLYGSYEQYF
TRBJ1-2 | TRBV9 | CASSVGLNYGYTF
TRBJ1-3 | TRBV4-1 | CASSQDPPGSPGNTIYF
TRBJ2-6 | TRBV6-1 | CASSEQALSGANVLTF